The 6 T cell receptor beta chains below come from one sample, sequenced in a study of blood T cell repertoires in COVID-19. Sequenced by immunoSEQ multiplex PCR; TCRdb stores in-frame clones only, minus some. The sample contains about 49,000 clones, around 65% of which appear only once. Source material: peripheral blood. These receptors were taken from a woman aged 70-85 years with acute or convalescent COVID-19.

Here the CDR3 reads CASSPPGRRGIQYF. In DNA, the CDR3 is TGTGCCAGCTCTCCTCCCGGGCGCCGGGGCATTCAGTACTTC. The chain links TRBV19 to TRBJ2-4, with TRBD2 as a possible D gene (5 bases). This CDR3 is 14 amino acids long. Trimming cost V 9 bases and J 9 bases, with 21 bases left between them. Germline V CDR1 and CDR2: LNHDA, SQIVND (reference sequence).

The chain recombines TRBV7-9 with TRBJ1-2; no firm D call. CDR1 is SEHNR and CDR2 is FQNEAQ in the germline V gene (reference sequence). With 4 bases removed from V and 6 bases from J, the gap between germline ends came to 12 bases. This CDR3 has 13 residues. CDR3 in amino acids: CASSSPAGNGYTF. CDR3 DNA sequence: TGTGCCAGCAGCTCCCCGGCGGGGAATGGCTACACCTTC. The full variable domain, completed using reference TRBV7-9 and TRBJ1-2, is DTGVSQNPRHKITKRGQNVTFRCDPISEHNRLYWYRQTLGQGPEFLTYFQNEAQLEKSRLLSDRFSAERPKGSFSTLEIQRTEQGDSAMYLCASSSPAGNGYTFGSGTRLTVV.

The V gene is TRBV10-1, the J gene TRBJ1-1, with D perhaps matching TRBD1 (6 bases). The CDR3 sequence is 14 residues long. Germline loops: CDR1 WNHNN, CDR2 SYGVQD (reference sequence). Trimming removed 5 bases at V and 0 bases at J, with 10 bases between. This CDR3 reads CASSRTGLNTEAFF. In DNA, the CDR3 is TGCGCCAGCAGTCGTACAGGGCTGAACACTGAAGCTTTCTTT.

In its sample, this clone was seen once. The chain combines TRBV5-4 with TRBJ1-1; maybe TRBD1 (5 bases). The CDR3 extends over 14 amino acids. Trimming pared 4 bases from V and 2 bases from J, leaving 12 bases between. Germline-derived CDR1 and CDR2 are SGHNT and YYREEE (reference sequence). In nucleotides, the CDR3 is TGTGCCAGCAGCCTAGCGACAGCCAACACTGAAGCTTTCTTT. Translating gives CASSLATANTEAFF.

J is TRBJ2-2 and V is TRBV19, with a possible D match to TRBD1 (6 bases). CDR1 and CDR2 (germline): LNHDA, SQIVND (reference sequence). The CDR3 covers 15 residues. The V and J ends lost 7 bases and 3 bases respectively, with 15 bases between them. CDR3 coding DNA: TGTGCCAGTATAGGTCGGACAGACTACACCGGGGAGCTGTTTTTT. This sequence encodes CASIGRTDYTGELFF.

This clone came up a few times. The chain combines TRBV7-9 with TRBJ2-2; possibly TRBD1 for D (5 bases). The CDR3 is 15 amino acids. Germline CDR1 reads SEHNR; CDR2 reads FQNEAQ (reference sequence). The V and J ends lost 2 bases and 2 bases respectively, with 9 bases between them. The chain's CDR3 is CASSLKTGNTGELFF. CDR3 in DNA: TGTGCCAGCAGCTTAAAAACAGGAAACACCGGGGAGCTGTTTTTT. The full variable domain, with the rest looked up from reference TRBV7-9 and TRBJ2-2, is DTGVSQNPRHKITKRGQNVTFRCDPISEHNRLYWYRQTLGQGPEFLTYFQNEAQLEKSRLLSDRFSAERPKGSFSTLEIQRTEQGDSAMYLCASSLKTGNTGELFFGEGSRLTVL.